These 6 T cell receptor beta chains were sequenced from one sample in a study of T cell responses to AZD1222 COVID-19 vaccine. Using immunoSEQ multiplex PCR, the repertoire was profiled, and TCRdb retains in-frame clones only, with some absent. The sample lists just over 95,000 clones; about 88% were seen once. Sample: peripheral blood, taken on day 0 of AZD1222 vaccination. These TCRs come from an adult in good health.

The chain couples TRBV9 to TRBJ2-2; no reliable D call. Trimming left V 0 bases short and J 0 bases short, with 9 bases between. This CDR3 region has 16 residues. Germline loops: CDR1 SGDLS, CDR2 YYNGEE. CDR3 nucleotide sequence: TGTGCCAGCAGCGTAGTATCAACGGCGAACACCGGGGAGCTGTTTTTT. Translation gives CASSVVSTANTGELFF.

The chain links TRBV6-2 or TRBV6-3 to TRBJ2-3; 13 bases fit TRBD2. The CDR3 runs to 20 residues. The V and J ends lost 6 bases and 3 bases, in that order; junction bases with no gene match: 18. Germline assignment: CDR1 MNHEY and CDR2 SVGEGT. CDR3 region: CASSTGGLAGNTRETDTQYF. The DNA of the CDR3 is TGTGCCAGCAGCACAGGGGGACTAGCGGGGAATACTAGAGAAACAGATACGCAGTATTTT.

The count of this clone is one. The V gene is TRBV7-8, the J gene TRBJ2-7; perhaps D is TRBD1 or TRBD2 (5 bases each). V lost 3 bases and J 5 bases, leaving 11 bases between the germline ends. Germline lookup yields CDR1 SGHVS and CDR2 FQNEAQ. The CDR3 is 13 amino acids. The CDR3 here is CASSLGEDDEQYF. In nucleotides, the CDR3 is TGTGCCAGCAGCTTGGGGGAAGACGACGAGCAGTACTTC. The full variable domain, with the rest looked up from reference TRBV7-8 and TRBJ2-7, is GAGVSQSPRYKVAKRGQDVALRCDPISGHVSLFWYQQALGQGPEFLTYFQNEAQLDKSGLPSDRFFAERPEGSVSTLKIQRTQQEDSAVYLCASSLGEDDEQYFGPGTRLTVT.

The table lists this clone with a few counts. In DNA form, the CDR3 reads TGTGCCAGCAGCCACGATTCCAGGATGTCAAGGGTATCCGAGCAGTTCTTC. Translation: CASSHDSRMSRVSEQFF. The V gene is TRBV5-5, the J gene TRBJ2-1; no reliable D call. Germline CDR1 SGHKS, CDR2 YYEKEE (reference sequence). This CDR3 region has 17 residues. The germline V and J ends were trimmed by 4 bases and 10 bases, with 27 bases remaining between them.

V usage is TRBV10-2 and J usage is TRBJ2-2; D is unresolved. CDR1 is WSHSY, CDR2 SAAADI, per germline. V lost 3 bases and J lost 1, with 6 bases in between. The CDR3 runs 14 residues. The chain's CDR3 is CASSDILNTGELFF. The DNA of the CDR3 is TGCGCCAGCAGTGACATCCTGAACACCGGGGAGCTGTTTTTT.

This clone has a single count. The chain couples TRBV25-1 to TRBJ1-2; D remains ambiguous. V lost 10 bases, J lost 6 bases, and 9 bases lay in between. CDR3 length equals 10 residues. The germline gives CDR1 MGHDK, CDR2 SYGVNS. CDR3 DNA sequence: TGTGCCACCAGATCACATGGCTACACCTTC. Its translation: CATRSHGYTF.